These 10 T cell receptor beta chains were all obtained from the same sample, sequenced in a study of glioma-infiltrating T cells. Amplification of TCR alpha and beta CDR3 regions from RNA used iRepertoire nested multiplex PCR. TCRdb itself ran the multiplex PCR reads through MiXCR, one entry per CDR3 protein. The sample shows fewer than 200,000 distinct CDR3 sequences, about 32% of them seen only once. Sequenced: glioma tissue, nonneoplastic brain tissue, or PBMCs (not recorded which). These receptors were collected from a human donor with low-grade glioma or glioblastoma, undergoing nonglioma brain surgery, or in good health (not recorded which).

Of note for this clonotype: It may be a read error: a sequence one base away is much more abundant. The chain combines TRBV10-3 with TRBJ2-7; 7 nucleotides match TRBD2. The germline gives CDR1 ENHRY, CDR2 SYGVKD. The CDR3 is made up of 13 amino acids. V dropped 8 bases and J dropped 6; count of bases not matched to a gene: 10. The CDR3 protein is CAIGKAGEGEQYF. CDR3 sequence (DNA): TGTGCCATCGGTAAGGCGGGAGAAGGCGAGCAGTACTTC.

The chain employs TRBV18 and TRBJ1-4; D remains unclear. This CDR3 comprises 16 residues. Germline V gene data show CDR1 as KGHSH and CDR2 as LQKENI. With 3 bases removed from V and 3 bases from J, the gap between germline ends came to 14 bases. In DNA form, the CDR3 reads TGTGCCAGCTCACCTTTGAACGGGAGATCTAATGAAAAACTGTTTTTT. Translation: CASSPLNGRSNEKLFF.

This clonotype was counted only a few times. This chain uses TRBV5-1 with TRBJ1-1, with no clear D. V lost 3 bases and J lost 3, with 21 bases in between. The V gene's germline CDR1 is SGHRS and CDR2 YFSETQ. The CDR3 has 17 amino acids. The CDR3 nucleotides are TGCGCCAGCAGCTCTAAACCCGATACTCCGGGGTACACTGAAGCTTTCTTT. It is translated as CASSSKPDTPGYTEAFF.

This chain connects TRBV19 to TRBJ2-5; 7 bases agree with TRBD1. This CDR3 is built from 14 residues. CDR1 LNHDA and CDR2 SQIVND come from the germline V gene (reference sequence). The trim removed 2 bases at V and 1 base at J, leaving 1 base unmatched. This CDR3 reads CASSINRGQETQYF. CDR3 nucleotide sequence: TGTGCCAGTAGTATAAACAGGGGCCAAGAGACCCAGTACTTC.

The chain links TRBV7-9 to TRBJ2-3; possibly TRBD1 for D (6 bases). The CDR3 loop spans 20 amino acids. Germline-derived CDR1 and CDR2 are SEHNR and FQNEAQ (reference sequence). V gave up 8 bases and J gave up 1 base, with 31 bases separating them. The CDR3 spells CASSILTARGWFAGTDTQYF. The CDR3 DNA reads TGTGCCAGCTCAATTCTAACAGCCAGGGGATGGTTTGCGGGCACAGATACGCAGTATTTT.

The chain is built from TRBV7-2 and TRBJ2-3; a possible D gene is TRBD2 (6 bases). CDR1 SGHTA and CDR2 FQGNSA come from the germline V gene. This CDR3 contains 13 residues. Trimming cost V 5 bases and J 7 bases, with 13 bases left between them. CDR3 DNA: TGTGCCAGCAGCGGAATCGGGAGAAATACGCAGTATTTT. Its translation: CASSGIGRNTQYF. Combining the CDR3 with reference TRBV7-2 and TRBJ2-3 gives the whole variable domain GAGVSQSPSNKVTEKGKDVELRCDPISGHTALYWYRQSLGQGLEFLIYFQGNSAPDKSGLPSDRFSAERTGGSVSTLTIQRTQQEDSAVYLCASSGIGRNTQYFGPGTRLTVL.

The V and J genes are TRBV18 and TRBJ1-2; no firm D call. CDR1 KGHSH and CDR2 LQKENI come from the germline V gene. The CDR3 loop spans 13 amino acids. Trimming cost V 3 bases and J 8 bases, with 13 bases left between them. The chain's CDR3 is CASSPTGPEGYTF. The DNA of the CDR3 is TGTGCCAGCTCACCTACCGGGCCGGAGGGCTACACCTTC.

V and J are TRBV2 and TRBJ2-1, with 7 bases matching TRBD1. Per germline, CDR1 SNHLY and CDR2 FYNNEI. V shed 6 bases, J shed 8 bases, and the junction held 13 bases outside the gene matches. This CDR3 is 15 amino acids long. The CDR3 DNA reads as TGTGCCAGCAGCCAACCTCGACAGGGCAACTATGAGCAGTTCTTC. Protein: CASSQPRQGNYEQFF. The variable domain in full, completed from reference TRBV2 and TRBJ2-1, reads EPEVTQTPSHQVTQMGQEVILRCVPISNHLYFYWYRQILGQKVEFLVSFYNNEISEKSEIFDDQFSVERPDGSNFTLKIRSTKLEDSAMYFCASSQPRQGNYEQFFGPGTRLTVL.

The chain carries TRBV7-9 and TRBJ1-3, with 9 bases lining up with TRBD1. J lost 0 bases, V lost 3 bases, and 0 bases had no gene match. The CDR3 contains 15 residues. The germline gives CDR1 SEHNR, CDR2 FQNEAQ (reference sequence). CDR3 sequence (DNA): TGTGCCAGCAGCTTGGACAGGGGCTCTGGAAACACCATATATTTT. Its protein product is CASSLDRGSGNTIYF.

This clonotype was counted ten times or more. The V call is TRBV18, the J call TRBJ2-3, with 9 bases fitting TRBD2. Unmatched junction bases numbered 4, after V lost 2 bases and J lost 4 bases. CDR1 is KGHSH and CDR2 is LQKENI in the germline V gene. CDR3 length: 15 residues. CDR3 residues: CASSPTSGPPDTQYF. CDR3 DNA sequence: TGTGCCAGCTCACCAACTAGCGGGCCCCCAGATACGCAGTATTTT. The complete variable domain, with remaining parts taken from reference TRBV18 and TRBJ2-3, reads NAGVMQNPRHLVRRRGQEARLRCSPMKGHSHVYWYRQLPEEGLKFMVYLQKENIIDESGMPKERFSAEFPKEGPSILRIQQVVRGDSAAYFCASSPTSGPPDTQYFGPGTRLTVL.